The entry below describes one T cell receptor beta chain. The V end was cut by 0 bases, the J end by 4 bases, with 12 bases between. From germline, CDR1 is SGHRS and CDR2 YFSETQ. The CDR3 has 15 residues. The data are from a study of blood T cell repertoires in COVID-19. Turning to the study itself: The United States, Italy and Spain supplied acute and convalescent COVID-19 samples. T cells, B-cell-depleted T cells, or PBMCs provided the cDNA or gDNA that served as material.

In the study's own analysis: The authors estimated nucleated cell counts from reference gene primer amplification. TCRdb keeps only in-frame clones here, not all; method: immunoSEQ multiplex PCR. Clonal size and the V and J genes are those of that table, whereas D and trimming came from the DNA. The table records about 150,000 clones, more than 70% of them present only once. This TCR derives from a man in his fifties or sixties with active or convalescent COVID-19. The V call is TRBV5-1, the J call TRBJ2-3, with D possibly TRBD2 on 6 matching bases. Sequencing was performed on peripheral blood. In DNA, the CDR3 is TGCGCCAGCAGCTTGGAACCGGGAGTCGCAGATACGCAGTATTTT. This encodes CASSLEPGVADTQYF.